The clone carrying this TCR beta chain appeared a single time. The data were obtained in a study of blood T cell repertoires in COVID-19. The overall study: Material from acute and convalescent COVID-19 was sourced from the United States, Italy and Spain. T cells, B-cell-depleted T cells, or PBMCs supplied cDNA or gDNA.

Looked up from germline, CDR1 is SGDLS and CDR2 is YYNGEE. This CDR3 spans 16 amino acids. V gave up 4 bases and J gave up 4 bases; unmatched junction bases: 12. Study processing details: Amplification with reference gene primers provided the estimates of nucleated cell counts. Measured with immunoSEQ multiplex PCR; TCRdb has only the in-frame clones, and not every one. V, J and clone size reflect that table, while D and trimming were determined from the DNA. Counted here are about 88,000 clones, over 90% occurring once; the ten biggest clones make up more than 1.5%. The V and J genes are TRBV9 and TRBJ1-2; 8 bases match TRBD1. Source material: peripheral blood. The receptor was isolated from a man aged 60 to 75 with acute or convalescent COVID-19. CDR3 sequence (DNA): TGTGCCAGCAGCCCCAAAGGACAGGGAAGAAGCTATGGCTACACCTTC. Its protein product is CASSPKGQGRSYGYTF.